This TCR beta chain was captured by sequencing in a study of radiation and T cells in renal cell carcinoma. Study outcomes and limitations: Top tumor clonotypes rose in blood 2 weeks post-radiation, then contracted. Without pretreatment biopsies, baseline tumor clonotype presence was undetermined.

The table lists this clone with many counts. No antigen is known for it. Indicated time point: blood 2 weeks post-SBRT. Treatment noted: 15 Gy SBRT to primary tumor, nephrectomy 4 weeks later. Radiation-treated patients gave blood at baseline, week 2 and week 4. The tumor was a clear cell renal cell carcinoma. The CDR3 is 19 residues long. The V end was cut by 0 bases, the J end by 2 bases, with 20 bases between. Per germline, CDR1 LGHNA and CDR2 YSLEER. Data came from immunoSEQ multiplex PCR; TCRdb stores just in-frame clones and leaves some out. The data contain tens of thousands of clones, roughly 85% of them singletons.

The rearrangement links TRBV4-3 to TRBJ1-3, with D tentatively TRBD1 (5 bases). Sequences were derived from blood, sampled from a patient whose treatment included radiotherapy and nephrectomy. This TCR came from a woman between 50 and 59 years old with renal cell carcinoma. CDR3 sequence: CASSQELSNHRHTGNTIYF. The CDR3 nucleotides read TGCGCCAGCAGCCAAGAATTATCCAACCACAGGCACACTGGAAACACCATATATTTT.